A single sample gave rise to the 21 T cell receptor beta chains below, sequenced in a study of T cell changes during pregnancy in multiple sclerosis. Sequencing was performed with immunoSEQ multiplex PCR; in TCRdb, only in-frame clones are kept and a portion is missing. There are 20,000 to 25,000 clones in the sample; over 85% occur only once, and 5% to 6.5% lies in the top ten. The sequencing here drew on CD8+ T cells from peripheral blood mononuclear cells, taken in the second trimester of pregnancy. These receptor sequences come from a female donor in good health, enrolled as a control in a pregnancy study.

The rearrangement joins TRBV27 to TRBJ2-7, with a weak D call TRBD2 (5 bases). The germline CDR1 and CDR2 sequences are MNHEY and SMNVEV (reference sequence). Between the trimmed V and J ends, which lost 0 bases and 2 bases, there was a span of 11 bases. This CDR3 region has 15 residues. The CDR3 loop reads CASSLSGGLTYEQYF. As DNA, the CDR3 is TGTGCCAGCAGTTTATCGGGCGGGCTAACCTACGAGCAGTACTTC.

The CDR3 reads CASSGGGTQTQYF. CDR3 coding DNA: TGTGCCAGCAGTGGGGGCGGGACCCAGACCCAGTACTTC. The chain carries TRBV2 and TRBJ2-5; TRBD2 might be the D (6 bases). V was trimmed by 4 bases and J by 6 bases, leaving 12 bases between them. Germline V lookup: CDR1 SNHLY, CDR2 FYNNEI. The length of the CDR3 is 13 residues.

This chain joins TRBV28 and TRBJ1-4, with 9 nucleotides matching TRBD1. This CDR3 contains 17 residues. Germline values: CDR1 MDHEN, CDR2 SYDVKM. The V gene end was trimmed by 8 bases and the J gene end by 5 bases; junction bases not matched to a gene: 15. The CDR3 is CASGLASQGAQNEKLFF. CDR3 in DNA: TGTGCCAGCGGCCTCGCCTCACAGGGGGCCCAAAATGAAAAACTGTTTTTT.

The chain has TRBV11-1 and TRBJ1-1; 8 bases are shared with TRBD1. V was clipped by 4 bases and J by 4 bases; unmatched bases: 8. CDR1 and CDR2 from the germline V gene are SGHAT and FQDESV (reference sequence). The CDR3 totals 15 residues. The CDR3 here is CASSSQPTGGTEAFF. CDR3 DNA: TGTGCCAGCAGCTCCCAACCCACAGGGGGCACTGAAGCTTTCTTT.

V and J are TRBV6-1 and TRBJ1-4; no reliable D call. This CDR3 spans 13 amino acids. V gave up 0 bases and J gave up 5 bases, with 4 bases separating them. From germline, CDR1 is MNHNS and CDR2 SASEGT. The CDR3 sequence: CASSEAENEKLFF. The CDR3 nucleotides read TGTGCCAGCAGTGAAGCGGAGAATGAAAAACTGTTTTTT.

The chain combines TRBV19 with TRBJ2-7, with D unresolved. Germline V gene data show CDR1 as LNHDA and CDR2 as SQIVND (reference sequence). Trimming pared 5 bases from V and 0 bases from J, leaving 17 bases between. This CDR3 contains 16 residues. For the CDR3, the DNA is TGTGCCAGTAGTCCCGCGCCGCTTCCTAGCTCCTACGAGCAGTACTTC. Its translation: CASSPAPLPSSYEQYF.

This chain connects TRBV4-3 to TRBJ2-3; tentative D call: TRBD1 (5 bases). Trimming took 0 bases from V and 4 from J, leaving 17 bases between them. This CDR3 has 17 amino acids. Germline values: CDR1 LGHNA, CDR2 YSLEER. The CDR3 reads CASSQEGQAHPSDTQYF. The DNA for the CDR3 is TGCGCCAGCAGCCAAGAGGGGCAGGCTCATCCCTCAGATACGCAGTATTTT.

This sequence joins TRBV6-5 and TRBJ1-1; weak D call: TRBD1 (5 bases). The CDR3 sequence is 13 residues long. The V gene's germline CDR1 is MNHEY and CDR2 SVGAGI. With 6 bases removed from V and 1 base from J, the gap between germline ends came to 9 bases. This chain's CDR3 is CASRYTGNTEAFF. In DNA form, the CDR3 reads TGTGCCAGCAGGTATACAGGGAACACTGAAGCTTTCTTT.

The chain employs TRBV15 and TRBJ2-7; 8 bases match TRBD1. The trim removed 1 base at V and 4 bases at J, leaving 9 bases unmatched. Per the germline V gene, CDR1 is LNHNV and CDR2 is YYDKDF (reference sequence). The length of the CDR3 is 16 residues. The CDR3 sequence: CATSRGMGQEAYEQYF. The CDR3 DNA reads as TGTGCCACCAGCAGAGGCATGGGACAGGAGGCTTACGAGCAGTACTTC.

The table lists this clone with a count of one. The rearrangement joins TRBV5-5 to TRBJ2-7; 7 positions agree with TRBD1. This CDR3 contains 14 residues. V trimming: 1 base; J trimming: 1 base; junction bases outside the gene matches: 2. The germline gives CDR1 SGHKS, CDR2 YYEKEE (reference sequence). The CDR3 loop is CASSLWTGSYEQYF. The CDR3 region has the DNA TGTGCCAGCAGCTTGTGGACAGGATCCTACGAGCAGTACTTC.

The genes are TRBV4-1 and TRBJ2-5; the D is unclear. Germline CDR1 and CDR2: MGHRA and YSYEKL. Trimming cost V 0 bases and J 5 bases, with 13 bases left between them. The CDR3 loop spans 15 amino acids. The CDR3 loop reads CASSQDHRSVETQYF. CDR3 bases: TGCGCCAGCAGCCAAGATCACAGAAGTGTGGAGACCCAGTACTTC.

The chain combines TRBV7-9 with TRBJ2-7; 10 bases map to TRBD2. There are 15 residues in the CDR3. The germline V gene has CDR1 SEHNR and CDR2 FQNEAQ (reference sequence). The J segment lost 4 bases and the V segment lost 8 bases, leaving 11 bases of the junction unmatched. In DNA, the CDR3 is TGTGCCAGCCTAGGAGGGCTAGCGGGAGATTACGAGCAGTACTTC. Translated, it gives CASLGGLAGDYEQYF.

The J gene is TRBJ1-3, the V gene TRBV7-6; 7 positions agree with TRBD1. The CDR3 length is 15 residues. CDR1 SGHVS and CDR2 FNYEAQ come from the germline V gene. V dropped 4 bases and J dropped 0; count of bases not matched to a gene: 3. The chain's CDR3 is CASSSTGDSGNTIYF. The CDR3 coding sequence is TGTGCCAGCAGCTCAACAGGGGACTCTGGAAACACCATATATTTT.

CDR3 in DNA: TGCGCCAGTCTAGCGGGAGAGGGCACAGATACGCAGTATTTT. This gives the protein CASLAGEGTDTQYF. V is TRBV5-1 and J is TRBJ2-3; 10 bases fit TRBD2. V shed 8 bases, J shed 1 base, and the junction held 4 bases outside the gene matches. The V gene's germline CDR1 is SGHRS and CDR2 YFSETQ. The CDR3 loop spans 14 amino acids.

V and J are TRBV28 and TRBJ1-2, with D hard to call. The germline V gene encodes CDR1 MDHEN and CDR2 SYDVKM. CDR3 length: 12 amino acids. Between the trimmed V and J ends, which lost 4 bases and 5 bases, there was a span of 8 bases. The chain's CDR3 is CASSSVGYGYTF. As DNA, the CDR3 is TGTGCCAGCAGTTCGGTCGGGTATGGCTACACCTTC.

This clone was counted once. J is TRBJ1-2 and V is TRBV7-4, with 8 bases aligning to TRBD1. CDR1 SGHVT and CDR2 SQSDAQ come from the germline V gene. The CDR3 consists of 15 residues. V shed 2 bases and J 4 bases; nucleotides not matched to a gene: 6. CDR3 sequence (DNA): TGTGCCAGCAGCTTACCCCGCGACAGGGGCTATGGCTACACCTTC. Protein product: CASSLPRDRGYGYTF. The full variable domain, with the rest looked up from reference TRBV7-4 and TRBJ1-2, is GAGVSQSPRYKVAKRGRDVALRCDSISGHVTLYWYRQTLGQGSEVLTYSQSDAQRDKSGRPSGRFSAERPERSVSTLKIQRTEQGDSAVYLCASSLPRDRGYGYTFGSGTRLTVV.

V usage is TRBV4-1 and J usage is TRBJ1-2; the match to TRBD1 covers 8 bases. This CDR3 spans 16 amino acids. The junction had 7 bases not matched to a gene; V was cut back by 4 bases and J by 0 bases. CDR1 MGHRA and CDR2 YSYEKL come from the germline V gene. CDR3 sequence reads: CASSPPGQGANYGYTF. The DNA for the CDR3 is TGCGCCAGCAGCCCCCCAGGACAGGGAGCTAACTATGGCTACACCTTC.

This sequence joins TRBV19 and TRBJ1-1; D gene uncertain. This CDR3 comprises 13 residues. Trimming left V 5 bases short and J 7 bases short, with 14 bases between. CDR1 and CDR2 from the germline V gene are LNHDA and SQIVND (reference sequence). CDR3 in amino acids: CASSPLLEVEAFF. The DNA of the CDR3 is TGTGCCAGTAGTCCCCTCTTGGAGGTTGAAGCTTTCTTT.

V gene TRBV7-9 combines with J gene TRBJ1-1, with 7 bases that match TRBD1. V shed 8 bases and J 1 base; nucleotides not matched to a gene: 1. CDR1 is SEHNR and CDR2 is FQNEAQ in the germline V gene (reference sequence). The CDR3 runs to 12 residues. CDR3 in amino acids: CASAGGNTEAFF. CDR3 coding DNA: TGTGCCAGCGCAGGGGGGAACACTGAAGCTTTCTTT.

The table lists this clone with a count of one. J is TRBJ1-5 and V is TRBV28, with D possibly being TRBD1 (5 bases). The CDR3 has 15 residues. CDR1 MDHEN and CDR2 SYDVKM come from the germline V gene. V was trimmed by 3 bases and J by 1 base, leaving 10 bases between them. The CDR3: CASSFVGASNQPQHF. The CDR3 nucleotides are TGTGCCAGCAGTTTCGTAGGGGCCAGCAATCAGCCCCAGCATTTT.

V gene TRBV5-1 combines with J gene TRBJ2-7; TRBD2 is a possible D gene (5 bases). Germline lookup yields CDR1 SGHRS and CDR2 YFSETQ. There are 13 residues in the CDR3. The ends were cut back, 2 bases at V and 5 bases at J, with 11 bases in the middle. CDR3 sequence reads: CASSLRGLNEQYF. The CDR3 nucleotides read TGCGCCAGCAGCTTAAGAGGGCTTAACGAGCAGTACTTC.